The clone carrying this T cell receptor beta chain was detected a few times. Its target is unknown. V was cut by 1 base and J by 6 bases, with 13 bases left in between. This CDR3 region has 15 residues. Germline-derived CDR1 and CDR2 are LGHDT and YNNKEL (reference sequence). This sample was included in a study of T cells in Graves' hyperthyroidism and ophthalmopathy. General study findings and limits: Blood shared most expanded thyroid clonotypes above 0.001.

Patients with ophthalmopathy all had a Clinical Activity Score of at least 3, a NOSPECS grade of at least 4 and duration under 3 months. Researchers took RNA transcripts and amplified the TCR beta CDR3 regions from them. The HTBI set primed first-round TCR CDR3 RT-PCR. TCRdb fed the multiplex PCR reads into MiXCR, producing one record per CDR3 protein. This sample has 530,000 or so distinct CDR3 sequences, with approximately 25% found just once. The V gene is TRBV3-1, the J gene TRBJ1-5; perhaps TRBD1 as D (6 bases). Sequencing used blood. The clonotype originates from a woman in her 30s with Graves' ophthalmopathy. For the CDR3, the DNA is TGTGCCAGCAGCCAAGGGACAGCCCAAGCTCAGCCCCAGCATTTT. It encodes CASSQGTAQAQPQHF.